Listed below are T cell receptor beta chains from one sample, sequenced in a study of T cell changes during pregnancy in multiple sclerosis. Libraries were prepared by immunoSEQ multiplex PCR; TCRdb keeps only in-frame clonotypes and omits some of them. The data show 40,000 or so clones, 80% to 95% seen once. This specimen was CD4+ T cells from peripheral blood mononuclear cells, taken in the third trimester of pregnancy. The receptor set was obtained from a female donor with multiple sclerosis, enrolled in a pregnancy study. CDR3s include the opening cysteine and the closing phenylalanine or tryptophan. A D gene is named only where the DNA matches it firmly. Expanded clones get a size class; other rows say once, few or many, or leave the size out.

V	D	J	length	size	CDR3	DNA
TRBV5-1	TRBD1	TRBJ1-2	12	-	CASARTGYGYTF	TGCGCCAGCGCCCGGACAGGGTATGGCTACACCTTC
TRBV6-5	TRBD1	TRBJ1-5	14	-	CASRPGTGYQPQHF	TGTGCCAGCAGACCCGGGACAGGGTATCAGCCCCAGCATTTT
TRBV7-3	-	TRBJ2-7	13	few	CASSLNPRGEQYF	TGTGCCAGCAGCTTAAATCCTAGGGGCGAGCAGTACTTC
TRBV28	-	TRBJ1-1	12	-	CASRSERAEAFF	TGTGCCAGCAGGTCCGAGCGGGCTGAAGCTTTCTTT
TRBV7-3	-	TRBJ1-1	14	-	CASSLGGIGTEAFF	TGTGCCAGCAGCTTAGGGGGGATAGGCACTGAAGCTTTCTTT
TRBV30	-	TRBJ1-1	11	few	CAWGEDTEAFF	TGTGCCTGGGGAGAGGACACTGAAGCTTTCTTT
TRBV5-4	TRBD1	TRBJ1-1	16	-	CASSRLDRRGNTEAFF	TGTGCCAGCAGCCGTTTGGACAGGCGAGGAAACACTGAAGCTTTCTTT
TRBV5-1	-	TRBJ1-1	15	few	CASSDVTGSYTEAFF	TGCGCCAGCAGCGATGTGACAGGTTCTTACACTGAAGCTTTCTTT
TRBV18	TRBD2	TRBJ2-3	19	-	CASSPYLGTSSSSTDTQYF	TGTGCCAGCTCACCCTACCTAGGGACTAGCTCCTCTAGCACAGATACGCAGTATTTT
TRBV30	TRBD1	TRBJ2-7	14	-	CAWRRQGAVYEQYF	TGTGCCTGGAGACGGCAGGGGGCAGTCTACGAGCAGTACTTC
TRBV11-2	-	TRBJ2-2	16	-	CASNSYREAVTGELFF	TGTGCCAGCAACAGCTACCGGGAAGCTGTCACCGGGGAGCTGTTTTTT
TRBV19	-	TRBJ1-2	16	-	CASSIVGTPANYGYTF	TGTGCCAGTAGTATAGTAGGGACTCCAGCAAACTATGGCTACACCTTC
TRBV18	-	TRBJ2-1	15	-	CASSPSGEGYNEQFF	TGTGCCAGCTCACCTAGCGGAGAGGGCTACAATGAGCAGTTCTTC